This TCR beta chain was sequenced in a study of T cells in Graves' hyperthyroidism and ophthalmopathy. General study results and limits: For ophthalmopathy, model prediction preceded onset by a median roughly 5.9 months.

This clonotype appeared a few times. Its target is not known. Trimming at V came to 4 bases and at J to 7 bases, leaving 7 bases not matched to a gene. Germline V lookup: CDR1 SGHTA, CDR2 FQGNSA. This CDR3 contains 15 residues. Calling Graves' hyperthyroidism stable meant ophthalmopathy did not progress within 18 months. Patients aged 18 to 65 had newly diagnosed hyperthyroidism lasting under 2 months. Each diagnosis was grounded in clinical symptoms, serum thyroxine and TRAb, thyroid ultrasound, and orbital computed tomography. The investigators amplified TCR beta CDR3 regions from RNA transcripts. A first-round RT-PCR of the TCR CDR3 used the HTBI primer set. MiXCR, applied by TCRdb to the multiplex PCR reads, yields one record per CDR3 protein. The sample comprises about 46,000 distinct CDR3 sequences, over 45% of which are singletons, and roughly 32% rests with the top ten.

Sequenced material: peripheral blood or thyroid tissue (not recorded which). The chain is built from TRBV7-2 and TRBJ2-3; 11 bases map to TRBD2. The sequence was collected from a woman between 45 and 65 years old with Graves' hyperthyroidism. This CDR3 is CASSSSGGPLHTQYF. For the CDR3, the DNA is TGTGCCAGCAGCTCTAGCGGGGGGCCCCTCCATACGCAGTATTTT.